This is a list of T cell receptor beta chains from one sample in a study of blood T cell dynamics during melanoma immunotherapy. Libraries were prepared by immunoSEQ multiplex PCR; TCRdb keeps only in-frame clonotypes and omits some of them. This sample carries 15,000 to 20,000 clones, roughly 80% of them seen once, and the ten largest clones take 7.6%. Specimen: blood, collected from a patient treated with checkpoint blockade. All receptors derive from a human donor with melanoma. Both conserved end residues are part of each CDR3. Each record gives: D gene, clone size, V gene, J gene, CDR3 protein, CDR3 DNA. The D gene is left open where the match is weak. The size field is filled for only some rows; it gives once, few, many or a size class.

.	.	TRBV27	TRBJ2-1	CASSLLLENNEQFF	TGTGCCAGCAGTCTTCTACTCGAGAACAATGAGCAGTTCTTC
TRBD1	.	TRBV6-1	TRBJ1-5	CASLDRVRDQPQHF	TGTGCCAGCCTGGACAGGGTAAGGGATCAGCCCCAGCATTTT
.	.	TRBV28	TRBJ2-4	CASTLGGAKNIQYF	TGTGCCAGCACCCTCGGTGGGGCCAAAAACATTCAGTACTTC
TRBD1	.	TRBV28	TRBJ1-2	CASSLTPGQGISGYTF	TGTGCCAGCAGTCTCACCCCGGGACAGGGCATAAGTGGCTACACCTTC
.	.	TRBV6-5	TRBJ2-5	CASSNGIKETQYF	TGTGCCAGCAGTAACGGGATAAAAGAGACCCAGTACTTC
TRBD2	.	TRBV7-7	TRBJ2-1	CASSLPPALAGANNEQFF	TGTGCTAGCAGCTTACCGCCTGCATTAGCGGGAGCCAACAATGAGCAGTTCTTC
TRBD1	.	TRBV19	TRBJ1-2	CASRATGGTGYTF	TGTGCCAGTAGGGCGACAGGGGGCACTGGCTACACCTTC
TRBD1	few	TRBV28	TRBJ1-5	CASSLRQGAWGNQPQHF	TGTGCCAGCAGTTTAAGGCAGGGGGCGTGGGGCAATCAGCCCCAGCATTTT
TRBD1	.	TRBV5-1	TRBJ2-3	CASSTGTGSTDTQYF	TGCGCCAGCAGCACCGGGACAGGGAGCACAGATACGCAGTATTTT
.	.	TRBV5-6	TRBJ1-1	CASSLDGWAAFF	TGTGCCAGCAGCTTGGATGGTTGGGCAGCTTTCTTT
TRBD1	few	TRBV7-9	TRBJ1-1	CASSFGTGFTEAFF	TGTGCCAGCAGCTTCGGGACAGGGTTCACTGAAGCTTTCTTT
TRBD1	.	TRBV7-2	TRBJ2-5	CASSLTGVGEQYF	TGTGCCAGCAGCTTAACAGGGGTTGGTGAGCAGTACTTC
.	.	TRBV28	TRBJ2-7	CASRGKVYEQYF	TGTGCCAGCAGAGGTAAGGTATACGAGCAGTACTTC
TRBD2	.	TRBV7-3	TRBJ2-7	CASSLTHQRESGEQYF	TGTGCCAGCAGCTTAACGCATCAGCGGGAGTCCGGCGAGCAGTACTTC
.	.	TRBV13	TRBJ1-1	CASSLGRLVQGSKTEVEAFF	TGTGCCAGCAGCTTAGGTAGGTTGGTGCAGGGAAGCAAGACGGAGGTTGAAGCTTTCTTT
.	.	TRBV5-5	TRBJ1-3	CASSLGTDSGNTIYF	TGTGCCAGCAGCCTAGGGACGGACTCTGGAAACACCATATATTTT
.	.	TRBV23-1	TRBJ2-2	CASSQSRLGLNTGELFF	TGCGCCAGCAGTCAATCGAGGCTAGGCTTGAACACCGGGGAGCTGTTTTTT
.	.	TRBV6-6	TRBJ1-3	CASSREENTIYF	TGTGCCAGCAGTAGGGAGGAAAACACCATATATTTT
TRBD2	.	TRBV7-2	TRBJ2-3	CASSDNPGLAGGPQYF	TGTGCCAGCAGCGACAACCCGGGACTAGCGGGAGGGCCTCAGTATTTT
.	few	TRBV7-9	TRBJ2-7	CASSLPGGLYEQYF	TGTGCCAGCAGCTTACCCGGGGGGCTATACGAGCAGTACTTC
.	.	TRBV6-1	TRBJ1-4	CASSRNGANEKLFF	TGTGCCAGCAGTCGAAACGGGGCTAATGAAAAACTGTTTTTT
.	.	TRBV6-1	TRBJ1-5	CASSEVGEGRPQHF	TGTGCCAGCAGTGAAGTCGGGGAGGGGCGGCCCCAGCATTTT
TRBD1	once	TRBV15	TRBJ1-2	CATSRGGQGMEGYTF	TGTGCCACCAGCAGAGGGGGACAGGGAATGGAAGGCTACACCTTC
.	.	TRBV5-1	TRBJ2-1	CASNSGYGNEQFF	TGCGCCAGCAATTCCGGGTACGGAAATGAGCAGTTCTTC
TRBD1	medium-sized	TRBV4-1	TRBJ2-7	CASSRIGTEAEQYF	TGCGCCAGCAGCCGGATAGGGACAGAGGCCGAGCAGTACTTC
TRBD2	.	TRBV9	TRBJ2-1	CASSVGSGSQNEQFF	TGTGCCAGCAGCGTAGGGAGCGGGAGTCAGAATGAGCAGTTCTTC
.	.	TRBV6-6	TRBJ2-3	CASSYGRTQYF	TGTGCCAGCAGTTACGGTCGGACGCAGTATTTT
.	.	TRBV7-9	TRBJ2-1	CASSFERAGYNEQFF	TGTGCCAGCAGCTTTGAGCGGGCAGGTTACAATGAGCAGTTCTTC
.	.	TRBV9	TRBJ2-7	CASSGGAYEQYF	TGTGCCAGCAGCGGGGGGGCCTACGAGCAGTACTTC
.	.	TRBV28	TRBJ1-1	CASSLLLPRWDTEAFF	TGTGCCAGCAGTTTATTGCTGCCCCGGTGGGACACTGAAGCTTTCTTT
.	.	TRBV7-8	TRBJ2-3	CASSLGGSSDTQYF	TGTGCCAGCAGCTTAGGGGGGAGCTCAGATACGCAGTATTTT
TRBD1	.	TRBV15	TRBJ1-1	CATSSGGSVVTEAFF	TGTGCCACCAGCTCAGGGGGCTCCGTTGTCACTGAAGCTTTCTTT
.	.	TRBV6-6	TRBJ1-5	CASSYFSNQPQHF	TGTGCCAGCAGTTACTTTAGCAATCAGCCCCAGCATTTT
TRBD1	.	TRBV5-4	TRBJ2-7	CASGNSGTGSNEQYF	TGTGCCAGCGGAAATTCTGGGACAGGGTCCAACGAGCAGTACTTC
TRBD1	.	TRBV7-2	TRBJ1-1	CASSPRQGLDTEAFF	TGTGCCAGCAGCCCCCGACAGGGTCTCGACACTGAAGCTTTCTTT
TRBD2	.	TRBV7-2	TRBJ2-5	CASSSFGTSGRARETQYF	TGTGCCAGCAGTAGCTTTGGTACTAGCGGGAGAGCGAGAGAGACCCAGTACTTC
.	.	TRBV7-2	TRBJ1-6	CASSPQGTNSPLHF	TGTGCCAGCAGCCCCCAGGGGACGAATTCACCCCTCCACTTT
TRBD2	.	TRBV9	TRBJ2-1	CASSVGVLAGNEQFF	TGTGCCAGCAGCGTAGGTGTGTTAGCGGGGAATGAGCAGTTCTTC
.	.	TRBV11-2	TRBJ2-7	CASSVTGTYEQYF	TGTGCCAGCAGCGTTACAGGGACCTACGAGCAGTACTTC
TRBD1	.	TRBV28	TRBJ1-1	CASSLSRGLSEAFF	TGTGCCAGCAGTTTATCCAGGGGGCTATCTGAAGCTTTCTTT
.	.	TRBV7-9	TRBJ2-3	CASSLAGRGDTQYF	TGTGCCAGCAGCTTAGCCGGAAGAGGGGATACGCAGTATTTT
TRBD2	.	TRBV6-1	TRBJ2-7	CASSARDYGYF	TGTGCCAGCAGCGCCCGGGACTACGGGTACTTC
TRBD1	.	TRBV19	TRBJ2-7	CASRAGGAEQYF	TGTGCCAGTAGAGCAGGGGGCGCCGAGCAGTACTTC
TRBD2	.	TRBV5-1	TRBJ2-5	CASSLDSSGKVETQYF	TGCGCCAGCAGCTTGGATTCTAGCGGGAAGGTGGAGACCCAGTACTTC
.	.	TRBV5-7	TRBJ2-5	CASSSETQYF	TGTGCCAGCAGCTCAGAGACCCAGTACTTC
TRBD2	.	TRBV5-8	TRBJ2-5	CASSLESRSGGEETQYF	TGTGCCAGCAGCTTGGAATCCAGGTCTGGGGGGGAAGAGACCCAGTACTTC
.	.	TRBV7-6	TRBJ1-4	CASSARDGNNEKLFF	TGTGCCAGCAGCGCTAGGGACGGCAATAATGAAAAACTGTTTTTT
TRBD2	.	TRBV7-6	TRBJ2-1	CASSFLLAGDEQFF	TGTGCCAGCAGCTTTCTACTAGCGGGGGATGAGCAGTTCTTC
TRBD2	.	TRBV7-2	TRBJ2-5	CASSLGVAGGYQETQYF	TGTGCCAGCAGCTTAGGGGTAGCGGGAGGGTACCAAGAGACCCAGTACTTC
.	once	TRBV28	TRBJ2-3	CASSDHGDGTDTQYF	TGTGCCAGCAGTGACCACGGGGATGGGACAGATACGCAGTATTTT
.	.	TRBV9	TRBJ1-3	CASSDSSGNTIYF	TGTGCCAGCAGCGATAGCTCTGGAAACACCATATATTTT
TRBD2	.	TRBV7-9	TRBJ2-1	CASSLGGSSDEQFF	TGTGCCAGCAGCTTAGGCGGGAGCTCCGATGAGCAGTTCTTC
.	.	TRBV19	TRBJ2-3	CASSINAGGDTQYF	TGTGCCAGTAGTATTAATGCGGGCGGGGATACGCAGTATTTT
.	once	TRBV18	TRBJ2-1	CASSQEGATLAYNEQFF	TGTGCCAGCTCACAGGAGGGAGCCACTCTGGCCTACAATGAGCAGTTCTTC